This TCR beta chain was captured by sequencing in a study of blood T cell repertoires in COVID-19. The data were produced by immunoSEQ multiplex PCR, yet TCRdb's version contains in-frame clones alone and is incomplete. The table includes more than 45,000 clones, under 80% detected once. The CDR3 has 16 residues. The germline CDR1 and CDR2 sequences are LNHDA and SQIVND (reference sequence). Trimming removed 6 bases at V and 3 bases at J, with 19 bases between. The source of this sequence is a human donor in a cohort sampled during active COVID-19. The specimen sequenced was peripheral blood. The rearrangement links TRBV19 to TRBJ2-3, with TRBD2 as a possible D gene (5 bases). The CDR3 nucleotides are TGTGCCAGTAGCCGAAAAGGACTGAGCCAAACAGATACGCAGTATTTT. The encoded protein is CASSRKGLSQTDTQYF.